The source of this T cell receptor beta chain is a study of blood T cell repertoires in COVID-19. The age range of participants was about 18 to 100 years, with residence in about two dozen US areas. The assay was immunoSEQ multiplex PCR, and TCRdb's table has in-frame clones only and misses some. The sample lists around 280,000 clones; around 90% were seen once. Losses at the gene ends were 1 base for V and 2 bases for J; bases not matched to a gene: 3. The germline CDR1 and CDR2 sequences are SGHAT and FQNNGV. This CDR3 comprises 15 residues. The chain has TRBV11-2 and TRBJ1-2, with 8 bases aligning to TRBD1. Sequenced sample: PBMCs or T cells enriched from blood (not recorded which). This clonotype originated in a woman between 18 and 30 years old with acute COVID-19. CDR3 coding DNA: TGTGCCAGCAGCTTAGGGACAGGGTTAAACTATGGCTACACCTTC. This sequence encodes CASSLGTGLNYGYTF.